Listed below are T cell receptor beta chains from one sample, sequenced in a study of PD-L1 blockade in urothelial cancer. The method was immunoSEQ multiplex PCR; TCRdb's version includes in-frame clones alone and lacks a portion of them. The table shows around 80,000 clones, with approximately 86% occurring only once. The material was PBMCs, obtained around atezolizumab (anti-PD-L1) treatment. These receptors were collected from a woman between 65 and 79 years old with urothelial cancer. CDR3s include the opening cysteine and the closing phenylalanine or tryptophan. Each record gives: D gene, clone size, V gene, J gene, CDR3 protein, CDR3 DNA. The D gene is left open where the match is weak. Only some rows state a clone size, as once, few, many or a class for expanded clones.

d_gene: -; abundance: -; v_gene: TRBV20-1; j_gene: TRBJ2-7; CDR3aa: CSAEPRYEQYF; CDR3nt: TGCAGTGCTGAACCTAGGTACGAGCAGTACTTC
d_gene: TRBD2; abundance: -; v_gene: TRBV6-6; j_gene: TRBJ2-4; CDR3aa: CASSPGGDGPSNIQYF; CDR3nt: TGTGCCAGCAGCCCCGGGGGGGATGGCCCCTCAAACATTCAGTACTTC
d_gene: TRBD1; abundance: -; v_gene: TRBV7-2; j_gene: TRBJ1-1; CDR3aa: CASSLETGRGSEAFF; CDR3nt: TGTGCCAGCAGCCTAGAGACAGGGCGGGGCTCTGAAGCTTTCTTT
d_gene: -; abundance: -; v_gene: TRBV28; j_gene: TRBJ2-7; CDR3aa: CASSFLSLRAGVPYEQYF; CDR3nt: TGTGCCAGCAGTTTTCTAAGTCTGCGGGCAGGGGTCCCCTACGAGCAGTACTTC
d_gene: -; abundance: -; v_gene: TRBV6-5; j_gene: TRBJ1-2; CDR3aa: CATREAGVQNYGYTF; CDR3nt: TGTGCCACCCGAGAGGCAGGGGTACAGAACTATGGCTACACCTTC
d_gene: TRBD2; abundance: few; v_gene: TRBV9; j_gene: TRBJ2-3; CDR3aa: CASSVVGQRGGLGTQYF; CDR3nt: TGTGCCAGCAGCGTAGTGGGCCAGCGGGGGGGCCTGGGTACGCAGTATTTT
d_gene: TRBD2; abundance: -; v_gene: TRBV4-1; j_gene: TRBJ2-5; CDR3aa: CASSIVGGEGTQYF; CDR3nt: TGCGCCAGCAGCATCGTGGGAGGGGAGGGGACCCAGTACTTC
d_gene: TRBD2; abundance: -; v_gene: TRBV9; j_gene: TRBJ2-5; CDR3aa: CASSSMGLAEETQYF; CDR3nt: TGTGCCAGCAGCTCCATGGGACTAGCGGAAGAGACCCAGTACTTC
d_gene: TRBD1; abundance: -; v_gene: TRBV7-3; j_gene: TRBJ2-7; CDR3aa: CASSGDRGYEQYF; CDR3nt: TGTGCCAGCAGCGGGGACAGGGGCTACGAGCAGTACTTC
d_gene: TRBD1; abundance: -; v_gene: TRBV29-1; j_gene: TRBJ2-7; CDR3aa: CSVEFGTGYEQYF; CDR3nt: TGCAGCGTTGAATTTGGGACAGGCTACGAGCAGTACTTC
d_gene: -; abundance: -; v_gene: TRBV27; j_gene: TRBJ2-7; CDR3aa: CASSFGGGVSSYEQYF; CDR3nt: TGTGCCAGCAGTTTTGGTGGCGGGGTGAGCTCCTACGAGCAGTACTTC
d_gene: -; abundance: -; v_gene: TRBV27; j_gene: TRBJ2-3; CDR3aa: CASSPIGLTDTQYF; CDR3nt: TGTGCCAGCAGTCCTATTGGACTCACAGATACGCAGTATTTT
d_gene: -; abundance: -; v_gene: TRBV5-1; j_gene: TRBJ2-7; CDR3aa: CASSLGTATYEQYF; CDR3nt: TGCGCCAGCAGCTTGGGGACAGCCACCTACGAGCAGTACTTC
d_gene: TRBD2; abundance: -; v_gene: TRBV11-2; j_gene: TRBJ2-5; CDR3aa: CASRPIAGGPGETQYF; CDR3nt: TGTGCCAGCAGACCAATAGCGGGAGGGCCCGGGGAGACCCAGTACTTC
d_gene: -; abundance: -; v_gene: TRBV14; j_gene: TRBJ1-4; CDR3aa: CASSQDEVHHATNEKLFF; CDR3nt: TGTGCCAGCAGCCAAGATGAGGTCCATCACGCAACTAATGAAAAACTGTTTTTT
d_gene: -; abundance: -; v_gene: TRBV5-1; j_gene: TRBJ2-1; CDR3aa: CASSLEGGEQFF; CDR3nt: TGCGCCAGCAGTCTAGAAGGGGGTGAGCAGTTCTTC
d_gene: -; abundance: -; v_gene: TRBV9; j_gene: TRBJ1-1; CDR3aa: CASSVQMNTEAFF; CDR3nt: TGTGCCAGCAGCGTCCAAATGAACACTGAAGCTTTCTTT
d_gene: -; abundance: -; v_gene: TRBV2; j_gene: TRBJ2-1; CDR3aa: CASSEGRAIANTRHNEQFF; CDR3nt: TGTGCCAGCAGTGAAGGGAGGGCCATAGCTAATACCCGCCACAATGAGCAGTTCTTC
d_gene: TRBD2; abundance: -; v_gene: TRBV7-2; j_gene: TRBJ2-1; CDR3aa: CASKILAGVYNEQFF; CDR3nt: TGTGCCAGCAAAATCCTAGCGGGGGTTTACAATGAGCAGTTCTTC
d_gene: TRBD1; abundance: -; v_gene: TRBV11-3; j_gene: TRBJ2-1; CDR3aa: CASSLGGTGDLTEQFF; CDR3nt: TGTGCCAGCAGCTTAGGAGGGACAGGGGATTTAACTGAGCAGTTCTTC
d_gene: -; abundance: once; v_gene: TRBV2; j_gene: TRBJ2-5; CDR3aa: CASRTSSGETQYF; CDR3nt: TGTGCCAGCAGAACATCTAGTGGTGAGACCCAGTACTTC
d_gene: TRBD1; abundance: -; v_gene: TRBV28; j_gene: TRBJ2-1; CDR3aa: CASSPPGQASYNEQFF; CDR3nt: TGTGCCAGCAGTCCGCCGGGACAGGCGTCCTACAATGAGCAGTTCTTC
d_gene: TRBD1; abundance: once; v_gene: TRBV29-1; j_gene: TRBJ1-1; CDR3aa: CSVEKQGVTTEAFF; CDR3nt: TGCAGCGTTGAGAAACAGGGGGTTACCACTGAAGCTTTCTTT
d_gene: -; abundance: -; v_gene: TRBV18; j_gene: TRBJ2-1; CDR3aa: CASSPQRESGEQFF; CDR3nt: TGTGCCAGCTCACCACAACGGGAGAGCGGTGAGCAGTTCTTC
d_gene: -; abundance: -; v_gene: TRBV4-3; j_gene: TRBJ1-2; CDR3aa: CASSQDRGWRGYTF; CDR3nt: TGCGCCAGCAGCCAAGACAGGGGATGGCGTGGCTACACCTTC
d_gene: -; abundance: -; v_gene: TRBV18; j_gene: TRBJ1-1; CDR3aa: CASSPPQGLNTEAFF; CDR3nt: TGTGCCAGCTCACCACCTCAGGGGTTGAACACTGAAGCTTTCTTT
d_gene: -; abundance: once; v_gene: TRBV13; j_gene: TRBJ2-5; CDR3aa: CASSLVLDPGGLREETQYF; CDR3nt: TGTGCCAGCAGCTTAGTCCTTGACCCCGGGGGGCTAAGGGAAGAGACCCAGTACTTC
d_gene: -; abundance: -; v_gene: TRBV6-5; j_gene: TRBJ1-2; CDR3aa: CASSYSGRGEGYGYTF; CDR3nt: TGTGCCAGCAGTTACTCAGGGCGGGGGGAAGGCTATGGCTACACCTTC
d_gene: TRBD1; abundance: -; v_gene: TRBV5-6; j_gene: TRBJ1-2; CDR3aa: CASSLRAGGTYGYTF; CDR3nt: TGTGCCAGCAGCTTGAGAGCAGGGGGCACGTATGGCTACACCTTC
d_gene: -; abundance: -; v_gene: TRBV5-4; j_gene: TRBJ2-2; CDR3aa: CASSSLPDGRGSTGELFF; CDR3nt: TGTGCCAGCAGCTCCCTGCCAGACGGGAGAGGTAGCACCGGGGAGCTGTTTTTT
d_gene: -; abundance: once; v_gene: TRBV21-1; j_gene: TRBJ1-1; CDR3aa: CASRPQGAVAEAFF; CDR3nt: TGTGCCAGCAGGCCACAGGGGGCAGTTGCTGAAGCTTTCTTT
d_gene: TRBD1; abundance: -; v_gene: TRBV5-6; j_gene: TRBJ1-2; CDR3aa: CASSPGAPGQSLRGYTF; CDR3nt: TGTGCCAGCAGCCCCGGGGCACCGGGACAGAGTTTGCGGGGCTACACCTTC
d_gene: -; abundance: -; v_gene: TRBV5-4; j_gene: TRBJ2-7; CDR3aa: CASSLINGREQYF; CDR3nt: TGTGCCAGCAGCTTGATAAATGGGCGAGAGCAGTACTTC
d_gene: TRBD1; abundance: -; v_gene: TRBV18; j_gene: TRBJ1-2; CDR3aa: CASSPGVGGPINYGYTF; CDR3nt: TGTGCCAGCTCACCAGGTGTAGGGGGCCCGATTAACTATGGCTACACCTTC
d_gene: TRBD1; abundance: -; v_gene: TRBV28; j_gene: TRBJ2-5; CDR3aa: CASTPGQGRETQYF; CDR3nt: TGTGCCAGCACTCCGGGACAGGGAAGAGAGACCCAGTACTTC
d_gene: TRBD2; abundance: -; v_gene: TRBV11-2; j_gene: TRBJ2-1; CDR3aa: CASSLGLAGGAEQFF; CDR3nt: TGTGCCAGCAGCTTAGGCCTAGCGGGAGGGGCTGAGCAGTTCTTC
d_gene: TRBD1; abundance: -; v_gene: TRBV27; j_gene: TRBJ2-7; CDR3aa: CASSRRDRGPGEQYF; CDR3nt: TGTGCCAGCAGTCGACGGGACAGGGGGCCGGGGGAGCAGTACTTC
d_gene: TRBD1; abundance: -; v_gene: TRBV6-1; j_gene: TRBJ1-2; CDR3aa: CASSEGTANNYGYTF; CDR3nt: TGTGCCAGCAGTGAGGGGACAGCAAATAACTATGGCTACACCTTC
d_gene: TRBD1; abundance: -; v_gene: TRBV6-5; j_gene: TRBJ1-3; CDR3aa: CASSYIGGAGGNTIYF; CDR3nt: TGTGCCAGCAGTTACATAGGGGGCGCGGGAGGAAACACCATATATTTT
d_gene: TRBD2; abundance: -; v_gene: TRBV4-1; j_gene: TRBJ2-5; CDR3aa: CASSQDAAGGETQYF; CDR3nt: TGCGCCAGCAGCCAAGATGCAGCGGGAGGCGAGACCCAGTACTTC
d_gene: -; abundance: -; v_gene: TRBV11-2; j_gene: TRBJ2-7; CDR3aa: CASSLGLAGLYEQYF; CDR3nt: TGTGCCAGCAGCTTAGGTCTAGCAGGTCTCTACGAGCAGTACTTC
d_gene: TRBD1; abundance: once; v_gene: TRBV7-2; j_gene: TRBJ1-6; CDR3aa: CASSPGTGSYNSPLHF; CDR3nt: TGTGCCAGCAGTCCCGGGACAGGCTCCTATAATTCACCCCTCCACTTT
d_gene: -; abundance: -; v_gene: TRBV6-5; j_gene: TRBJ1-1; CDR3aa: CASRPLRGNTEAFF; CDR3nt: TGTGCCAGCAGGCCTCTCCGGGGGAACACTGAAGCTTTCTTT
d_gene: TRBD2; abundance: -; v_gene: TRBV19; j_gene: TRBJ2-7; CDR3aa: CASSSPGTRSEQYF; CDR3nt: TGTGCCAGTAGTAGCCCCGGGACTAGGAGCGAGCAGTACTTC
d_gene: -; abundance: -; v_gene: TRBV5-1; j_gene: TRBJ1-1; CDR3aa: CASRQGSGMNTEAFF; CDR3nt: TGCGCCAGCAGACAGGGCAGCGGGATGAACACTGAAGCTTTCTTT
d_gene: -; abundance: -; v_gene: TRBV9; j_gene: TRBJ2-7; CDR3aa: CASSVAGAAQPYEQYF; CDR3nt: TGTGCCAGCAGCGTAGCAGGGGCGGCCCAACCCTACGAGCAGTACTTC
d_gene: -; abundance: -; v_gene: TRBV5-8; j_gene: TRBJ1-2; CDR3aa: CASTPGRGFSYGYTF; CDR3nt: TGTGCCAGCACCCCGGGGAGGGGATTTAGCTATGGCTACACCTTC
d_gene: TRBD2; abundance: -; v_gene: TRBV4-1; j_gene: TRBJ2-3; CDR3aa: CASRASGVSDTQYF; CDR3nt: TGCGCCAGCAGGGCTAGCGGGGTGTCAGATACGCAGTATTTT
d_gene: TRBD1; abundance: -; v_gene: TRBV29-1; j_gene: TRBJ2-7; CDR3aa: CSAAAGGLQYF; CDR3nt: TGCAGCGCTGCTGCAGGGGGCCTGCAGTACTTC
d_gene: -; abundance: -; v_gene: TRBV7-9; j_gene: TRBJ2-6; CDR3aa: CASSLQRFGANVLTF; CDR3nt: TGTGCCAGCAGCTTACAACGGTTTGGGGCCAACGTCCTGACTTTC
d_gene: -; abundance: -; v_gene: TRBV19; j_gene: TRBJ1-2; CDR3aa: CASASPGQPLDYGYTF; CDR3nt: TGTGCCAGCGCTTCTCCTGGACAGCCTTTAGACTATGGCTACACCTTC